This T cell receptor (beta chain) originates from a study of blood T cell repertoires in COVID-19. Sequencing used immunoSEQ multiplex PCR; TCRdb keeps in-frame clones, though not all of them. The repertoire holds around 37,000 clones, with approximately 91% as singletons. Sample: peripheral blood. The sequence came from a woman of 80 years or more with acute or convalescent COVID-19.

CDR3 region: CASSFRAHNSPLHF. The CDR3 DNA reads as TGTGCCAGCAGCTTCAGGGCCCATAATTCACCCCTCCACTTT. The V call is TRBV7-2, the J call TRBJ1-6; D perhaps matches TRBD1 (5 bases). Per germline, CDR1 SGHTA and CDR2 FQGNSA. V lost 3 bases and J lost 5, with 8 bases in between. The CDR3 runs to 14 residues.